This T cell receptor (beta chain) was found in a study of T cell clonality in common variable immunodeficiency. The germline V gene encodes CDR1 SGHVS and CDR2 FQNEAQ. Trimming cost V 5 bases and J 7 bases, with 15 bases left between them. CDR3 length: 14 amino acids. This clone has at least ten counts. The read comes to an end 3 residues before the CDR3 does, leaving the germline J gene to fill in the end. Some clones are missing from TCRdb's copy, which holds only in-frame ones; the method was immunoSEQ multiplex PCR. The repertoire consists of 45,000 to 60,000 clones, none detected only once. This rearrangement joins TRBV7-8 to TRBJ2-1, with a possible D match to TRBD2 (5 bases). Specimen: peripheral blood mononuclear cells. The sequence was collected from a person aged 18-70 years in good health. CDR3 amino acids: CASSARRGENEQFF. CDR3 bases read: TGTGCCAGCAGCGCCCGCCGGGGTGAAAATGAG.